The text below deals with one T cell receptor beta chain. These data originate in a study of blood T cell repertoires in COVID-19. Germline V gene data show CDR1 as GTSNPN and CDR2 as SVGIG (reference sequence). V lost 3 bases to trimming and J lost 8 bases; unmatched junction nucleotides: 6. The CDR3 spans 12 residues. The table came from immunoSEQ multiplex PCR; TCRdb's copy has only in-frame clones and leaves some out. The profile covers approximately 24,000 clones, with roughly 84% appearing a single time and about a third taken by the ten largest. The gene calls are TRBV30 and TRBJ1-1; 7 nucleotides match TRBD1. This sequence was found in a human donor in a cohort sampled during active COVID-19. Material: peripheral blood. The chain's CDR3 is CAWRGTAQEAFF. The CDR3 region has the DNA TGTGCCTGGAGGGGGACAGCTCAGGAAGCTTTCTTT.